The rows below give T cell receptor beta chains drawn from one sample of a study of blood T cell repertoires in COVID-19. The assay was immunoSEQ multiplex PCR, and TCRdb's table has in-frame clones only and misses some. The profile shows around 180,000 clones, 80% to 90% of them singletons. The sample comprised peripheral blood. These TCRs come from a man between 65 and 85 years old with active or convalescent COVID-19. Both conserved end residues are part of each CDR3. The order of the fields is V gene, J gene, D gene, clone size, CDR3 DNA, CDR3 protein. The D gene is left open where the match is weak. A row's size may be missing; if present it is once, few, many or a size class.

v_call: TRBV29-1
j_call: TRBJ1-2
d_call: TRBD1
clone_size: NA
cdr3_nt: TGCAGCGTAGGGGACAGAAACTATGGCTACACCTTC
cdr3_aa: CSVGDRNYGYTF

v_call: TRBV11-2
j_call: TRBJ1-1
d_call: NA
clone_size: once
cdr3_nt: TGTGCCAGCAGCTTGACGCAGGGTGGCACTGAAGCTTTCTTT
cdr3_aa: CASSLTQGGTEAFF

v_call: TRBV28
j_call: TRBJ1-6
d_call: TRBD1
clone_size: NA
cdr3_nt: TGTGCCAGCACCGGGCAGGGGGCGTTGGGGAATTCACCCCTCCACTTT
cdr3_aa: CASTGQGALGNSPLHF

v_call: TRBV11-2
j_call: TRBJ2-7
d_call: TRBD2
clone_size: NA
cdr3_nt: TGTGCCAGCAGCTTAGGCGGGAGTATTAGCTACTACGAGCAGTACTTC
cdr3_aa: CASSLGGSISYYEQYF

v_call: TRBV6-6
j_call: TRBJ2-7
d_call: TRBD1
clone_size: NA
cdr3_nt: TGTGCCAGCAGTTACACAGGGGACGAGCAGTACTTC
cdr3_aa: CASSYTGDEQYF

v_call: TRBV30
j_call: TRBJ2-7
d_call: TRBD2
clone_size: NA
cdr3_nt: TGTGCCTGGAGGGTACTAGCGGGGGCCTACGAGCAGTACTTC
cdr3_aa: CAWRVLAGAYEQYF

v_call: TRBV4-3
j_call: TRBJ2-3
d_call: NA
clone_size: NA
cdr3_nt: TGCGCCAGCAGCCAAGATAGCCGCGATAGGGGAGATACGCAGTATTTT
cdr3_aa: CASSQDSRDRGDTQYF

v_call: TRBV6-5
j_call: TRBJ2-3
d_call: TRBD2
clone_size: NA
cdr3_nt: TGTGCCAGCAGTATCGGCGGGGGGCAAGATACGCAGTATTTT
cdr3_aa: CASSIGGGQDTQYF

v_call: TRBV7-6
j_call: TRBJ2-1
d_call: NA
clone_size: NA
cdr3_nt: TGTGCCAGCAGCCCTAGGGAGGTCTCTAGAGAGCAGTTCTTC
cdr3_aa: CASSPREVSREQFF

v_call: TRBV10-1
j_call: TRBJ2-7
d_call: TRBD1
clone_size: NA
cdr3_nt: TGCGCCAGCAGGACATCCGGGACAGGGGGCTACGAGCAGTACTTC
cdr3_aa: CASRTSGTGGYEQYF

v_call: TRBV7-9
j_call: TRBJ2-3
d_call: TRBD2
clone_size: once
cdr3_nt: TGTGCCAGCAGCCCCGGGGGGGATACGCAGTATTTT
cdr3_aa: CASSPGGDTQYF

v_call: TRBV23-1
j_call: TRBJ1-3
d_call: NA
clone_size: NA
cdr3_nt: TGCGCCAGCGCGAAGGGGAACAGCTCTGGAAACACCATATATTTT
cdr3_aa: CASAKGNSSGNTIYF

v_call: TRBV3-1/TRBV3-2
j_call: TRBJ2-3
d_call: NA
clone_size: NA
cdr3_nt: TGTGCCAGCAGCCAAGTTAGCTTTTACACAGATACGCAGTATTTT
cdr3_aa: CASSQVSFYTDTQYF

v_call: TRBV19
j_call: TRBJ1-5
d_call: NA
clone_size: NA
cdr3_nt: TGCGCCAGTAGTATAGCGACAGCGGGTCGCAATCAGCCCCAGCATTTT
cdr3_aa: CASSIATAGRNQPQHF

v_call: TRBV30
j_call: TRBJ2-1
d_call: NA
clone_size: NA
cdr3_nt: TGTGCCTGGAGTGTCCAGTACAATGAGCAGTTCTTC
cdr3_aa: CAWSVQYNEQFF

v_call: TRBV4-3
j_call: TRBJ1-1
d_call: TRBD1
clone_size: NA
cdr3_nt: TGCGCCAGCAGCCGGACAGGCACTGAAGCTTTCTTT
cdr3_aa: CASSRTGTEAFF

v_call: TRBV10-3
j_call: TRBJ2-3
d_call: NA
clone_size: once
cdr3_nt: TGTGCCCTCGGGAGCGGCACAGATACGCAGTATTTT
cdr3_aa: CALGSGTDTQYF

v_call: TRBV4-3
j_call: TRBJ1-6
d_call: TRBD1
clone_size: NA
cdr3_nt: TGCGCCAGCAGCCAACAAGTTCCCGGGACAGTTATGTCACCCCTCCACTTT
cdr3_aa: CASSQQVPGTVMSPLHF

v_call: TRBV4-3
j_call: TRBJ2-2
d_call: TRBD2
clone_size: NA
cdr3_nt: TGCGCCAGCAGCCAACTAGCGGGAGATTTTACCGGGGAGCTGTTTTTT
cdr3_aa: CASSQLAGDFTGELFF